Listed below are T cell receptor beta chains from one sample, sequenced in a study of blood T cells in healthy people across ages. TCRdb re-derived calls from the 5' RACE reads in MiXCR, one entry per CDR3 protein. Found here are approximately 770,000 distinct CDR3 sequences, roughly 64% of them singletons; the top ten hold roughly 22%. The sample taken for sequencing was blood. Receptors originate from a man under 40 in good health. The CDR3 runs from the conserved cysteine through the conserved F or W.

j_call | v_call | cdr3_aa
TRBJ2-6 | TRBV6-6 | CASWTGGPGANVLTF
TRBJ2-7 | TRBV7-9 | CASSLVATEQYF
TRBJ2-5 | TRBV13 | CASSLSPTSSETQYF
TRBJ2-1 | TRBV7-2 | CASSLMGQAVFF
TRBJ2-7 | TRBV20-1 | CSASEGLAHYEQYF
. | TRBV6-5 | CASSYSAGPPTEQYF
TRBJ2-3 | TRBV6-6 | CASSYGRDTQYF
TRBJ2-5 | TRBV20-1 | CSATEDTDYNEQYF
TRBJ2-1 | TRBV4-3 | CASSQDANNEQFF
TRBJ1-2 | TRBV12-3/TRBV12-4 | CASSPRDLGYTF
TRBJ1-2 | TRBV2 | CASSQGENYGYTF
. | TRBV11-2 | CASTPGGPEPYNEQYF
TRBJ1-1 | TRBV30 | CAWGLRGANTEAFF
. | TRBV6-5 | CASSNLASGKYEQYF
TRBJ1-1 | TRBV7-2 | CASSLYPEAFF
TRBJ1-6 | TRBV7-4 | CASSLGGLGVSCDSPLHF
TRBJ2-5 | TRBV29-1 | CSVEGDYVRSQETQYF
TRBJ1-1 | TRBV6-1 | CASSELGLFGVATEAFF
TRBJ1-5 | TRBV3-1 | CASSQEPGQPQHF
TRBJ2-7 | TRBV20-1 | CSASAGLAGGMSSYEQYF
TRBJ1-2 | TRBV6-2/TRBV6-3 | CASSSDRVISYGYTF
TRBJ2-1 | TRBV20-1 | CSARDARREGLSNEQFF
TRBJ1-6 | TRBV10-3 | CAIKASGSPEYNSPLHF
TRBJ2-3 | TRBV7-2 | CASSPRLAGGFTDTQYF
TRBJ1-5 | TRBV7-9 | CASSFAPGQPQHF
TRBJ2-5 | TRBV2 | CASSERTQYF
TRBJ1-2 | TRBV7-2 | CASPRGSGRDYGYTF
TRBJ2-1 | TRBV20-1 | CSARASSGADEQFF
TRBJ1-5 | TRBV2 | CASSDVGADNQPQHF
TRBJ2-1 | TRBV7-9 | CASSSYQDRRLYEQFF
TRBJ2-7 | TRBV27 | CASSLSSGTVSYEQYF
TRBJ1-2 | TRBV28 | CASSPQSLYGYTF
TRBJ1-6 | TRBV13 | CASRSVSYNSPLHF
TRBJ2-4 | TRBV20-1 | CSARALGSKNIQYF
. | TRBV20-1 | CSARNLGTHNEQYF
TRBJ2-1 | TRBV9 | CASSVELAGTEQFF
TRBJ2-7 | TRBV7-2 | CASSSPGLSYEQYF
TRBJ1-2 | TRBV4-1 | CASSHDRTERLTF
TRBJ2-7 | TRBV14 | CASSLSTSGETYEQYF